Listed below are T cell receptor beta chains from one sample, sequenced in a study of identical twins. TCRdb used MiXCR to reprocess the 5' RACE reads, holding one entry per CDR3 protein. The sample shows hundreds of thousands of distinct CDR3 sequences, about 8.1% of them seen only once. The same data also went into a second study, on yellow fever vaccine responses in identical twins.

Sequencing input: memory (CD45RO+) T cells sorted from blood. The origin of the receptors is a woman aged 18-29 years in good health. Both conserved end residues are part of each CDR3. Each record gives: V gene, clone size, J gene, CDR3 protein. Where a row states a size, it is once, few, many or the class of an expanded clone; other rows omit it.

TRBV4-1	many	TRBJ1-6	CASSQDVRGNSPLHF
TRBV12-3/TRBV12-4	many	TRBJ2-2	CASSLLAGGSTGELFF
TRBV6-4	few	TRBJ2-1	CASSDSETDEQFF
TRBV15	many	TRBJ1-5	CATSRDKIDSNQPQHF
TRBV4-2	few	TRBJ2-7	CASSQRLAGGYEQYF
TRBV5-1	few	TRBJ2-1	CASSKRGYDEQFF
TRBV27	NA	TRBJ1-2	CASSGAGQVIGGYTF
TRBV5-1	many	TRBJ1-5	CASSDGTADQPQHF
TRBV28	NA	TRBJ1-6	CASEGLSSYNSPLHF
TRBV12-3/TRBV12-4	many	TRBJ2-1	CASRSLAGPGDEQFF
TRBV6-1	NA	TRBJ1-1	CASSKSGQPNTQAFF
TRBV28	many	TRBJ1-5	CASSSDRAMPQHF
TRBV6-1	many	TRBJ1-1	CASIELPPGWAFF
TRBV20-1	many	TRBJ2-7	CSASGAYEQYF
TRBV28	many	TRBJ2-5	CASRSLGGKTQYF
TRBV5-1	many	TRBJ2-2	CASSRGLAGNTGELFF
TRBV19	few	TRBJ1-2	CASSITPTRNKAF
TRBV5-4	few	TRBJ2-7	CASSPSSVAYEQYF
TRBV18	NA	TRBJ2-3	CASSVRDRESRGTDTQYF
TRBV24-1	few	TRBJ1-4	CATSAGTVNEKLFF
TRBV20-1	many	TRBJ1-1	CSAVRQGTEAFF
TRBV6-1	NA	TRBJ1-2	CASRKGQFYGYTF
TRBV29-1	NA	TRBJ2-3	CSVHRGGDTQYF
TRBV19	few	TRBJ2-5	CASSLGNPRETQYF
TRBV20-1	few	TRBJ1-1	CSAPGGAFF
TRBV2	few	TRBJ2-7	CASRTAGGREQYF
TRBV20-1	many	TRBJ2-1	CSASKAGEVEQFF
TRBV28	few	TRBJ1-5	CASSLGGGGNQPQHF
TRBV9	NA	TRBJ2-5	CASSNLGGQKETQYF
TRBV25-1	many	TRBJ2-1	CASSELDEQFF
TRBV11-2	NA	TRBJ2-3	CASSFLTPSTDTQYF